The 29 T cell receptor beta chains in this list originate from one sample, sequenced in a study of blood T cell repertoires in COVID-19. Data came from immunoSEQ multiplex PCR; TCRdb stores just in-frame clones and leaves some out. The sample comprises roughly 500,000 clones, approximately 83% of which are singletons, and approximately 3.2% rests with the top ten. Sequencing was performed on peripheral blood. These receptor sequences come from a human donor in a cohort sampled during active COVID-19.

This chain connects TRBV3-1 (or the pseudogene TRBV3-2) to TRBJ2-5; D is perhaps TRBD1 (6 bases). Deletions cut 5 bases from V and 4 bases from J, with 17 bases between. The CDR3 consists of 15 residues. CDR1 is LGHDT, CDR2 YNNKEL, per germline (reference sequence). The CDR3, as DNA: TGTGCCAGCAGCACACAGGGAAAGGGGTTAGAGACCCAGTACTTC. This encodes CASSTQGKGLETQYF.

This sequence joins TRBV30 and TRBJ2-3; 7 bases fit TRBD1. Germline values: CDR1 GTSNPN, CDR2 SVGIG (reference sequence). The V segment lost 5 bases and the J segment 1 base; nucleotides outside the gene matches: 6. The CDR3 has 14 amino acids. The DNA of the CDR3 is TGTGCCTGGGGGGGACAGTACGGCACAGATACGCAGTATTTT. Protein product: CAWGGQYGTDTQYF.

In DNA form, the CDR3 reads TGTGCCAGCGGCTCTACATCGGGCACTGAAGCTTTCTTT. It codes for CASGSTSGTEAFF. The chain couples TRBV12-3 or TRBV12-4 to TRBJ1-1; D is unresolved. V was shortened by 8 bases and J by 4 bases, with 14 bases between the two germline ends. The CDR3 contains 13 residues.

The chain links TRBV7-2 to TRBJ2-3, with 14 positions matching TRBD2. The V gene end was trimmed by 5 bases and the J gene end by 6 bases; junction bases not matched to a gene: 7. The length of the CDR3 is 16 residues. Germline-derived CDR1 and CDR2 are SGHTA and FQGNSA. The CDR3 region has the DNA TGTGCCAGCAGCCTAGGACTAGCGGGAGGCTGGGATACGCAGTATTTT. Amino acids: CASSLGLAGGWDTQYF.

The V call is TRBV27, the J call TRBJ1-2; D perhaps matches TRBD1 (5 bases). The V end lost 9 bases, the J end lost 5 bases, and 16 bases lay between the germline ends. Germline CDR1 MNHEY, CDR2 SMNVEV (reference sequence). The CDR3 totals 13 residues. CDR3 region: CASRGGAWYGYTF. The DNA for the CDR3 is TGTGCCAGTCGGGGAGGGGCTTGGTATGGCTACACCTTC.

The V call is TRBV19, the J call TRBJ1-5, with D unclear. CDR1 LNHDA and CDR2 SQIVND come from the germline V gene (reference sequence). This CDR3 comprises 14 residues. Between the trimmed V and J ends, which lost 3 bases and 4 bases, there was a span of 10 bases. CDR3 bases: TGTGCCAGTAGTATTGGGCACCGAAATCAGCCCCAGCATTTT. The encoded protein is CASSIGHRNQPQHF.

The chain has TRBV5-4 and TRBJ2-7; no clear D gene. Looked up from germline, CDR1 is SGHNT and CDR2 is YYREEE (reference sequence). The CDR3 is 14 residues long. The germline V and J ends were trimmed by 0 bases and 2 bases, with 9 bases remaining between them. CDR3 residues: CASSLDSRTYEQYF. CDR3 sequence (DNA): TGTGCCAGCAGCTTGGACTCGCGCACCTACGAGCAGTACTTC.

The rearrangement links TRBV7-6 to TRBJ1-4; maybe TRBD1 (5 bases). Germline CDR1 and CDR2: SGHVS and FNYEAQ. The CDR3 runs 15 residues. V shed 1 base and J shed 2 bases, with 8 bases lying between them. The CDR3 nucleotides read TGTGCCAGCAGCTTAGGAAGACAGACTAATGAAAAACTGTTTTTT. Translating gives CASSLGRQTNEKLFF.

The rearrangement joins TRBV11-2 to TRBJ1-5; TRBD1 is a possible D gene (5 bases). Trimming took 5 bases from V and 6 from J, leaving 11 bases between them. The CDR3 has 13 residues. Germline lookup yields CDR1 SGHAT and CDR2 FQNNGV. DNA of the CDR3: TGTGCCAGCAGCCCCCCCGGGGGTCAGCCCCAGCATTTT. Amino acids: CASSPPGGQPQHF.

V usage is TRBV3-1 (or the pseudogene TRBV3-2) and J usage is TRBJ1-3; D uncertain. Germline CDR1 is LGHDT and CDR2 is YNNKEL (reference sequence). The length of the CDR3 is 15 residues. The V end lost 5 bases, the J end lost 0 bases, and 11 bases lay between the germline ends. CDR3 residues: CASSSGMNSGNTIYF. The CDR3 DNA is TGTGCCAGCAGCTCGGGGATGAACTCTGGAAACACCATATATTTT.

This sequence joins TRBV28 and TRBJ1-2; 11 bases map to TRBD1. The germline CDR1 and CDR2 sequences are MDHEN and SYDVKM. The CDR3 spans 20 residues. The junction had 16 bases not matched to a gene; V was cut back by 0 bases and J by 4 bases. The CDR3 DNA reads TGTGCCAGCAGTTTATGGACCGTGGGACAGGGGGTCGAGGGCCTCTATGGCTACACCTTC. It encodes CASSLWTVGQGVEGLYGYTF.

This chain connects TRBV29-1 to TRBJ1-1; D is possibly TRBD1 (5 bases). V was cut by 7 bases and J by 2 bases, with 11 bases left in between. This CDR3 comprises 12 residues. Germline values: CDR1 SQVTM, CDR2 ANQGSEA. CDR3 nucleotides: TGCAGCGCCAGACAGACAAACACTGAAGCTTTCTTT. Translated, it gives CSARQTNTEAFF. Based on the CDR3 plus reference TRBV29-1 and TRBJ1-1, the full variable domain is SAVISQKPSRDICQRGTSLTIQCQVDSQVTMMFWYRQQPGQSLTLIATANQGSEATYESGFVIDKFPISRPNLTFSTLTVSNMSPEDSSIYLCSARQTNTEAFFGQGTRLTVV.

The V and J genes are TRBV6-1 and TRBJ1-2; 7 bases are shared with TRBD1. The germline gives CDR1 MNHNS, CDR2 SASEGT. Unmatched junction bases numbered 11, after V lost 0 bases and J lost 7 bases. The CDR3 spans 16 residues. CDR3 sequence (DNA): TGTGCCAGCAGTGAAGCGGGGGGACAGCCAGGAGGTGGCTACACCTTC. It codes for CASSEAGGQPGGGYTF.

The chain is built from TRBV20-1 and TRBJ2-3; D is unresolved. The CDR3 loop spans 11 amino acids. Germline V gene lookup returns CDR1 DFQATT and CDR2 SNEGSKA (reference sequence). V lost 5 bases and J 5 bases, leaving 8 bases between the germline ends. CDR3: CSAHSVDTQYF. CDR3 in DNA: TGCAGTGCTCACAGTGTAGATACGCAGTATTTT.

This chain joins TRBV2 and TRBJ1-3; TRBD1 aligns across 10 bases. The length of the CDR3 is 13 residues. The trim removed 4 bases at V and 7 bases at J, leaving 1 base unmatched. Germline loops: CDR1 SNHLY, CDR2 FYNNEI. CDR3 in amino acids: CASSGQGANTIYF. CDR3 nucleotide sequence: TGTGCCAGCAGTGGACAGGGGGCTAACACCATATATTTT. The whole variable domain, remainder taken from reference TRBV2 and TRBJ1-3, is EPEVTQTPSHQVTQMGQEVILRCVPISNHLYFYWYRQILGQKVEFLVSFYNNEISEKSEIFDDQFSVERPDGSNFTLKIRSTKLEDSAMYFCASSGQGANTIYFGEGSWLTVV.

This clone was counted a single time. The CDR3 loop is CASSLEASVYNEQFF. For the CDR3, the DNA is TGCGCCAGCAGCTTGGAGGCTAGCGTATACAATGAGCAGTTCTTC. The rearrangement uses TRBV5-1 and TRBJ2-1, with D possibly TRBD2 on 6 matching bases. V was trimmed by 0 bases and J by 4 bases, leaving 11 bases between them. The CDR3 extends over 15 amino acids. Germline V CDR1 and CDR2: SGHRS, YFSETQ. Filled out from reference TRBV5-1 and TRBJ2-1, the complete variable domain reads KAGVTQTPRYLIKTRGQQVTLSCSPISGHRSVSWYQQTPGQGLQFLFEYFSETQRNKGNFPGRFSGRQFSNSRSEMNVSTLELGDSALYLCASSLEASVYNEQFFGPGTRLTVL.

The chain carries TRBV19 and TRBJ2-3; 13 bases are a match to TRBD2. Germline V gene lookup returns CDR1 LNHDA and CDR2 SQIVND (reference sequence). Germline trimming cut 4 bases from V and 2 bases from J; bases unmatched to any gene: 6. This CDR3 comprises 17 residues. As DNA, the CDR3 is TGTGCCAGTAGTACCCGGGGACTAGCGGGATACACAGATACGCAGTATTTT. It specifies CASSTRGLAGYTDTQYF.

The CDR3 here is CASRPPTSGLSLAKNIQYF. The CDR3 DNA follows: TGTGCCAGCAGGCCCCCGACTAGCGGTTTAAGCTTAGCCAAAAACATTCAGTACTTC. The rearrangement links TRBV2 to TRBJ2-4; 9 nucleotides match TRBD2. Germline CDR1 reads SNHLY; CDR2 reads FYNNEI. V shed 6 bases, J shed 0 bases, and the junction held 15 bases outside the gene matches. CDR3 size: 19 residues. The variable domain in full, completed from reference TRBV2 and TRBJ2-4, reads EPEVTQTPSHQVTQMGQEVILRCVPISNHLYFYWYRQILGQKVEFLVSFYNNEISEKSEIFDDQFSVERPDGSNFTLKIRSTKLEDSAMYFCASRPPTSGLSLAKNIQYFGAGTRLSVL.

The gene calls are TRBV9 and TRBJ2-3; the D is unclear. Between the trimmed V and J ends, which lost 0 bases and 2 bases, there was a span of 13 bases. Per germline, CDR1 SGDLS and CDR2 YYNGEE. The CDR3 is 16 residues long. Here the CDR3 reads CASSVVSHSPTDTQYF. CDR3 coding DNA: TGTGCCAGCAGCGTAGTCTCCCACTCGCCCACAGATACGCAGTATTTT. The full variable domain, its missing parts supplied by reference TRBV9 and TRBJ2-3, is DSGVTQTPKHLITATGQRVTLRCSPRSGDLSVYWYQQSLDQGLQFLIQYYNGEERAKGNILERFSAQQFPDLHSELNLSSLELGDSALYFCASSVVSHSPTDTQYFGPGTRLTVL.

The CDR3 DNA reads as TGTGCCAGCTCACGCATCCGGGACAGGGGTGGCTACGAGCAGTACTTC. Its protein product is CASSRIRDRGGYEQYF. The chain has TRBV18 and TRBJ2-7; TRBD1 matches 10 bases. Per the germline V gene, CDR1 is KGHSH and CDR2 is LQKENI. V shed 4 bases, J shed 3 bases, and the junction held 9 bases outside the gene matches. The CDR3 consists of 16 residues. Combining the CDR3 with reference TRBV18 and TRBJ2-7 gives the whole variable domain NAGVMQNPRHLVRRRGQEARLRCSPMKGHSHVYWYRQLPEEGLKFMVYLQKENIIDESGMPKERFSAEFPKEGPSILRIQQVVRGDSAAYFCASSRIRDRGGYEQYFGPGTRLTVT.

This clone has only a few counts. The chain joins TRBV5-1 to TRBJ2-1; D possibly corresponds to TRBD1 (6 bases). V was cut by 1 base and J by 7 bases, with 15 bases left in between. Germline assignment: CDR1 SGHRS and CDR2 YFSETQ. The CDR3 runs to 15 residues. CDR3 sequence reads: CASSLQAGANNEQFF. CDR3 DNA sequence: TGCGCCAGCAGCTTGCAAGCAGGGGCGAATAATGAGCAGTTCTTC. Full variable domain (outside the CDR3, taken from reference TRBV5-1 and TRBJ2-1): KAGVTQTPRYLIKTRGQQVTLSCSPISGHRSVSWYQQTPGQGLQFLFEYFSETQRNKGNFPGRFSGRQFSNSRSEMNVSTLELGDSALYLCASSLQAGANNEQFFGPGTRLTVL.

The chain combines TRBV10-3 with TRBJ2-7; 14 positions match TRBD2. With V trimmed by 9 bases and J by 1 base, 14 bases remained unmatched. The V gene's germline CDR1 is ENHRY and CDR2 SYGVKD. The CDR3 consists of 18 residues. The CDR3 DNA reads as TGTGCCATACGGGGGGCGACTAGCGGGAGGGCCGTGTCCTACGAGCAGTACTTC. Translated, it gives CAIRGATSGRAVSYEQYF.

The chain is built from TRBV2 and TRBJ2-2; 7 positions agree with TRBD2. The CDR3 runs to 14 residues. The ends lost 4 bases at V and 5 bases at J; junction bases unmatched: 4. The germline V gene has CDR1 SNHLY and CDR2 FYNNEI. The CDR3, as DNA: TGTGCCAGCAGTGTAGTCGGGGGGACCGGGGAGCTGTTTTTT. Translating it yields CASSVVGGTGELFF.

Turning to this clone: The sample has other DNA sequences that encode this CDR3 too. The rearrangement links TRBV7-3 to TRBJ2-3, with TRBD2 matching over 9 bases. Germline V gives CDR1 SGHTA, CDR2 FQGTGA. V lost 1 base and J lost 2; bases outside the gene matches: 1. The CDR3 spans 15 residues. In DNA, the CDR3 is TGTGCCAGCAGCTTAAGCGGGAGGGCCACAGATACGCAGTATTTT. It translates to CASSLSGRATDTQYF.

The rearrangement uses TRBV10-3 and TRBJ1-2, with 11 bases matching TRBD1. CDR3 length: 14 residues. Germline V gene data show CDR1 as ENHRY and CDR2 as SYGVKD. The trim removed 6 bases at V and 7 bases at J, leaving 7 bases unmatched. The CDR3 region has the DNA TGTGCCATCAGGGACAGGGGGCCTGAGAGTGGCTACACCTTC. This gives the protein CAIRDRGPESGYTF.

This chain uses TRBV5-4 with TRBJ2-3, with 8 bases aligning to TRBD1. The CDR3 is made up of 15 amino acids. J was trimmed by 3 bases and V by 0 bases; bases with no gene match: 3. Germline CDR1 is SGHNT and CDR2 is YYREEE (reference sequence). The CDR3 bases are TGTGCCAGCAGCTTGGACAGGGGGAAAACAGATACGCAGTATTTT. This translates into CASSLDRGKTDTQYF. Using reference TRBV5-4 and TRBJ2-3 for the parts outside the CDR3, the full variable domain is ETGVTQSPTHLIKTRGQQVTLRCSSQSGHNTVSWYQQALGQGPQFIFQYYREEENGRGNFPPRFSGLQFPNYSSELNVNALELDDSALYLCASSLDRGKTDTQYFGPGTRLTVL.

This clone was counted only a few times. This sequence joins TRBV9 and TRBJ2-2, with 7 bases fitting TRBD2. V dropped 1 base and J dropped 8; count of bases not matched to a gene: 5. CDR1 and CDR2 from the germline V gene are SGDLS and YYNGEE. The CDR3 has 14 residues. CDR3 in amino acids: CASSVRTSPGELFF. CDR3 nucleotide sequence: TGTGCCAGCAGCGTAAGGACTAGTCCAGGGGAGCTGTTTTTT.

The chain links TRBV5-1 to TRBJ2-7; weak D call: TRBD1 (7 bases). CDR1 is SGHRS, CDR2 YFSETQ, per germline. Trimming removed 0 bases from V and 3 bases from J, with 16 bases in between. The CDR3 sequence is 16 residues long. In DNA form, the CDR3 reads TGCGCCAGCAGCTTGGTTGGAGGGGGCGGATTCTACGAGCAGTACTTC. Its translation is CASSLVGGGGFYEQYF.

The chain carries TRBV11-3 and TRBJ2-2; D unclear. Germline-derived CDR1 and CDR2 are SGHNT and YENEEA. V shed 5 bases and J shed 0 bases, with 7 bases lying between them. The CDR3 spans 14 residues. The CDR3 is CASSHSTNTGELFF. CDR3 in DNA: TGTGCCAGCAGCCACAGTACGAACACCGGGGAGCTGTTTTTT.